The clone carrying this T cell receptor beta chain has at least ten counts. Its antigen is unknown. The CDR3 loop spans 14 amino acids. V was trimmed by 1 base and J by 5 bases, leaving 12 bases between them. CDR1 is MGHDK, CDR2 SYGVNS, per germline. The record originates from a study of shared clonotypes between healthy human individuals. For the study at large: Donors were two women and a few men aged 18 to 49.

Overall study results and limits: Depth of sequencing was expected to influence donor clonotype sharing. The low donor count limited represented genetic and exposure-history diversity. Sharing across a handful of donors was seen in around 5% of naive CD4 clonotypes.

Sequenced by immunoSEQ multiplex PCR; TCRdb stores in-frame clones only, minus some. The sample contains roughly 1 million clones, about 70% of which appear only once. The sequence derives from a man between 18 and 35 years old in good health. The chain has TRBV25-1 and TRBJ2-7; tentatively, D is TRBD2 (7 bases). Material for sequencing was memory CD4+ T cells sorted from blood. The subset is: CD45RA-negative fraction. The CDR3 spells CASSEFGGGHEQYF. The CDR3, as DNA: TGTGCCAGCAGTGAATTTGGGGGGGGCCACGAGCAGTACTTC.